Below, one T cell receptor (beta chain) is given with its context. Different DNA sequences within this sample yield the same CDR3. Repertoires were generated with immunoSEQ multiplex PCR, while TCRdb's copy carries only in-frame clones and drops some. The table records roughly 130,000 clones, 84% of them present only once. This record belongs to a study of blood T cell repertoires in COVID-19. This TCR came from a woman aged 30 to 39 who had recovered from COVID-19. Sequencing was done on a sample of PBMCs or T cells enriched from blood (not recorded which).

CDR3 sequence (DNA): TGTGCCAGCAGCGTAGACAGAGACTATGGCTACACCTTC. Translating gives CASSVDRDYGYTF. The V call is TRBV9, the J call TRBJ1-2; D ambiguous. Trimming removed 0 bases at V and 3 bases at J, with 6 bases between. CDR3 size: 13 residues. Germline CDR1 is SGDLS and CDR2 is YYNGEE.